The 7 T cell receptor beta chains reported below all come from one sample, sequenced in a study of cytomegalovirus exposure and HLA in healthy donors. PCR used 60 Vbeta primers and 13 Jbeta primers. Clones were sequenced by immunoSEQ multiplex PCR, and TCRdb holds only the in-frame ones, with some missing. This sample has approximately 72,000 clones, with 50% to 80% found just once. The source material was PBMCs. These receptors were taken from a man aged 35 to 55 in good health and CMV-seropositive.

The gene calls are TRBV6-5 and TRBJ2-5, with TRBD2 identical over 7 bases. The length of the CDR3 is 15 residues. The V gene's germline CDR1 is MNHEY and CDR2 SVGAGI. The junction had 2 bases not matched to a gene; V was cut back by 0 bases and J by 1 base. The CDR3 DNA follows: TGTGCCAGCAGTTACTCCGGGGGGATCCAAGAGACCCAGTACTTC. Amino acid sequence: CASSYSGGIQETQYF.

This chain links TRBV6-4 with TRBJ2-1; 9 bases fit TRBD1. V shed 0 bases, J shed 6 bases, and the junction held 3 bases outside the gene matches. CDR3 length: 15 residues. Germline-derived CDR1 and CDR2 are MRHNA and SNTAGT. CDR3 in amino acids: CASSDSGTGSNEQFF. The DNA for the CDR3 is TGTGCCAGCAGTGACTCGGGGACAGGGAGCAATGAGCAGTTCTTC.

The chain recombines TRBV4-1 with TRBJ1-6; 7 bases are shared with TRBD1. The CDR3 sequence is 16 residues long. The V gene end was trimmed by 0 bases and the J gene end by 6 bases; junction bases not matched to a gene: 5. CDR1 MGHRA and CDR2 YSYEKL come from the germline V gene. The CDR3: CASSQEVTGRNSPLHF. The CDR3 DNA reads as TGCGCCAGCAGCCAAGAAGTGACAGGGCGTAATTCACCCCTCCACTTT.

The chain couples TRBV7-9 to TRBJ1-1, with D maybe TRBD1 (6 bases). Germline V gene sequence: CDR1 SEHNR, CDR2 FQNEAQ (reference sequence). The length of the CDR3 is 15 residues. The V end lost 0 bases, the J end lost 6 bases, and 14 bases lay between the germline ends. CDR3 amino acids: CASSLARGRFSEAFF. The CDR3 DNA reads as TGTGCCAGCAGCTTAGCCAGGGGTCGTTTCTCTGAAGCTTTCTTT.

The chain uses TRBV25-1 and TRBJ2-5; D is unclear. This CDR3 contains 15 residues. Germline loops: CDR1 MGHDK, CDR2 SYGVNS. V lost 5 bases to trimming and J lost 0 bases, with 13 bases between them. This CDR3 is CASSRTAMYQETQYF. As DNA, the CDR3 is TGTGCCAGCAGTCGAACAGCCATGTACCAAGAGACCCAGTACTTC.

The chain is built from TRBV28 and TRBJ2-1; 7 nucleotides agree with TRBD1. This CDR3 has 14 residues. Germline trimming cut 3 bases from V and 5 bases from J; bases unmatched to any gene: 4. Germline CDR1 is MDHEN and CDR2 is SYDVKM. The CDR3 spells CASSLGTENNEQFF. The DNA for the CDR3 is TGTGCCAGCAGTTTGGGGACAGAAAACAATGAGCAGTTCTTC.

The chain combines TRBV11-2 with TRBJ2-5; 11 positions match TRBD2. CDR3 length: 17 residues. Losses at the gene ends were 5 bases for V and 2 bases for J; bases not matched to a gene: 10. CDR1 is SGHAT and CDR2 is FQNNGV in the germline V gene. The CDR3 DNA is TGTGCCAGCAGCAACACGTTAGCGGGGGGGCGTCAAGAGACCCAGTACTTC. Its translation: CASSNTLAGGRQETQYF.